The clone carrying this T cell receptor (beta chain) was observed many times. Its antigen is undetermined. The entry originates in a study of CD8 T cells in ankylosing spondylitis. General study results and limits: Earlier reports found some motif variants in synovial fluid and blood in reactive arthritis. Ankylosing spondylitis blood appeared to carry a characteristic TCR beta motif of eight or nine highly homologous variants. Reported data indicate significant enrichment of disease-linked clones within matched ankylosing spondylitis synovial fluid.

The CDR3 loop spans 13 amino acids. V lost 4 bases and J 1 base, leaving 9 bases between the germline ends. Germline V gives CDR1 SQVTM, CDR2 ANQGSEA. Quantitative barcoded 5'-RACE was used to prepare TCR beta libraries. Each CDR3 protein gets one entry after TCRdb re-called the 5' RACE reads with MiXCR. This table has more than 650,000 distinct CDR3 sequences, about 11% appearing once. The source material was blood, either unsorted or a sorted T cell fraction (not recorded which). The TCR comes from a male donor with ankylosing spondylitis. The chain recombines TRBV29-1 with TRBJ2-3; a possible D gene is TRBD1 (5 bases). The CDR3 protein is CSVGGHGTDTQYF. CDR3 nucleotide sequence: TGCAGCGTTGGCGGACACGGCACAGATACGCAGTATTTT.